These 30 T cell receptor beta chains share one sample of origin, sequenced in a study of control samples from healthy donors and cancer patients. The data were produced by immunoSEQ multiplex PCR, yet TCRdb's version contains in-frame clones alone and is incomplete. Counted here are around 95,000 clones, around 85% occurring once; the ten biggest clones make up approximately 20%. The specimen sequenced was blood. These receptor sequences come from a young man in good health.

The chain couples TRBV5-1 to TRBJ2-7, with D perhaps matching TRBD1 (7 bases). Germline values: CDR1 SGHRS, CDR2 YFSETQ. The CDR3 loop spans 13 amino acids. The ends were cut back, 2 bases at V and 6 bases at J, with 12 bases in the middle. The CDR3 loop reads CASSLPQGGEQYF. The DNA for the CDR3 is TGCGCCAGCAGCTTACCGCAGGGGGGCGAGCAGTACTTC.

The chain carries TRBV18 and TRBJ1-2; D is ambiguous. Germline V gene data show CDR1 as KGHSH and CDR2 as LQKENI. V lost 2 bases and J lost 5, with 12 bases in between. The CDR3 runs 14 residues. DNA of the CDR3: TGTGCCAGCTCACCAGGAACGGACCGGTATGGCTACACCTTC. Its translation is CASSPGTDRYGYTF.

Note on this clone: One end of the junction fails to match germline, which may point to a read error. This chain joins TRBV27 and TRBJ2-2, with a tentative D call TRBD2 (7 bases). This CDR3 has 17 amino acids. CDR1 MNHEY and CDR2 SMNVEV come from the germline V gene (reference sequence). This chain's CDR3 is CASSFRGGGSKTGELFF. CDR3 nucleotides: TGTGCCAGCAGTTTTAGGGGCGGGGGCTCGAAGACCGGGGAGCTGTTTTTT.

V and J are TRBV5-4 and TRBJ1-4; tentative D call: TRBD1 (6 bases). The ends were cut back, 1 base at V and 1 base at J, with 11 bases in the middle. Germline V CDR1 and CDR2: SGHNT, YYREEE (reference sequence). CDR3 length: 16 residues. The CDR3 region has the DNA TGTGCCAGCAGCTTGTTGGGGGCAGGAACTAATGAAAAACTGTTTTTT. This translates into CASSLLGAGTNEKLFF.

The CDR3 is CASCGRGLGTDTQYF. The CDR3 DNA is TGTGCCAGCTGTGGCAGGGGATTGGGCACAGATACGCAGTATTTT. This chain uses TRBV28 with TRBJ2-3; D is possibly TRBD1 (6 bases). This CDR3 contains 15 residues. Germline CDR1 reads MDHEN; CDR2 reads SYDVKM. V gave up 8 bases and J gave up 1 base, with 16 bases separating them.

The V and J genes are TRBV29-1 and TRBJ2-4; unclear D gene. V was pared by 7 bases and J by 0 bases, with 10 bases between. This CDR3 has 13 residues. Germline CDR1 SQVTM, CDR2 ANQGSEA. The CDR3 spells CSALVVAKNIQYF. For the CDR3, the DNA is TGCAGCGCGTTAGTAGTAGCCAAAAACATTCAGTACTTC.

This chain links TRBV19 with TRBJ1-6; D unresolved. Germline CDR1 reads LNHDA; CDR2 reads SQIVND (reference sequence). V shed 8 bases and J shed 8 bases, with 13 bases lying between them. CDR3 length equals 13 residues. The CDR3 bases are TGTGCCAGTCGGACGGTTTGGGATTCACCCCTCCACTTT. It is translated as CASRTVWDSPLHF. The whole variable domain, remainder taken from reference TRBV19 and TRBJ1-6, is DGGITQSPKYLFRKEGQNVTLSCEQNLNHDAMYWYRQDPGQGLRLIYYSQIVNDFQKGDIAEGYSVSREKKESFPLTVTSAQKNPTAFYLCASRTVWDSPLHFGNGTRLTVT.

CDR3: CASRKRGTNTGELFF. In DNA form, the CDR3 reads TGTGCCAGCAGGAAGCGGGGGACTAACACCGGGGAGCTGTTTTTT. V gene TRBV2 combines with J gene TRBJ2-2; 8 bases align to TRBD2. CDR3 size: 15 residues. Trimming removed 6 bases from V and 2 bases from J; junction bases left unmatched: 5. CDR1 is SNHLY, CDR2 FYNNEI, per germline.

This chain connects TRBV5-1 to TRBJ2-2; D is unclear. Deletions cut 3 bases from V and 6 bases from J, with 12 bases between. CDR1 is SGHRS and CDR2 is YFSETQ in the germline V gene. This CDR3 spans 14 amino acids. The CDR3 sequence is CASSSTLEAGELFF. The CDR3 nucleotides are TGCGCCAGCAGCTCCACTTTAGAGGCCGGGGAGCTGTTTTTT. Combining the CDR3 with reference TRBV5-1 and TRBJ2-2 gives the whole variable domain KAGVTQTPRYLIKTRGQQVTLSCSPISGHRSVSWYQQTPGQGLQFLFEYFSETQRNKGNFPGRFSGRQFSNSRSEMNVSTLELGDSALYLCASSSTLEAGELFFGEGSRLTVL.

This sequence joins TRBV28 and TRBJ2-2; the D gene could be TRBD1 or TRBD2 (5 bases each). Germline V gene sequence: CDR1 MDHEN, CDR2 SYDVKM. Trimming took off 2 bases at V and 3 bases at J, with 13 bases between the two ends. The length of the CDR3 is 16 residues. CDR3 region: CASSLTGQGYTGELFF. The CDR3 DNA reads TGTGCCAGCAGTTTAACGGGGCAGGGATACACCGGGGAGCTGTTTTTT.

J is TRBJ2-7 and V is TRBV5-4; no reliable D call. Per germline, CDR1 SGHNT and CDR2 YYREEE (reference sequence). Trimming shortened V by 5 bases and J by 2 bases, and 14 bases separated the two germline ends. This CDR3 comprises 14 residues. The CDR3 DNA reads as TGTGCCAGCAGTTATGATGACACAACCTACGAGCAGTACTTC. Translating gives CASSYDDTTYEQYF.

V and J are TRBV7-9 and TRBJ1-3; TRBD1 agrees at 8 bases. This CDR3 has 14 residues. V shed 4 bases and J 4 bases; nucleotides not matched to a gene: 3. Germline CDR1 and CDR2: SEHNR and FQNEAQ (reference sequence). CDR3 region: CASSSTGVGNTIYF. As DNA, the CDR3 is TGTGCCAGCAGCTCGACAGGGGTCGGAAACACCATATATTTT. Complete variable domain (other parts from reference TRBV7-9 and TRBJ1-3): DTGVSQNPRHKITKRGQNVTFRCDPISEHNRLYWYRQTLGQGPEFLTYFQNEAQLEKSRLLSDRFSAERPKGSFSTLEIQRTEQGDSAMYLCASSSTGVGNTIYFGEGSWLTVV.

This clone occurred once. The chain employs TRBV20-1 and TRBJ2-3; 9 nucleotides align to TRBD1. V was clipped by 3 bases and J by 5 bases; unmatched bases: 6. This CDR3 contains 14 residues. CDR1 is DFQATT, CDR2 SNEGSKA, per germline (reference sequence). DNA for the CDR3: TGCAGTGCTAGTACAGGGGGCGCCGGAGATACGCAGTATTTT. This translates into CSASTGGAGDTQYF.

This chain connects TRBV3-1 (or the pseudogene TRBV3-2) to TRBJ2-3; TRBD2 aligns across 12 bases. The CDR3 covers 17 residues. CDR1 and CDR2 (germline): LGHDT, YNNKEL (reference sequence). The junction had 11 bases not matched to a gene; V was cut back by 4 bases and J by 6 bases. CDR3 nucleotide sequence: TGTGCCAGCAGCCCCCGCCGGACTAGCGGGGAAGGGGATACGCAGTATTTT. Protein: CASSPRRTSGEGDTQYF.

This CDR3 reads CASAAQRNTEAFF. CDR3 sequence (DNA): TGTGCCAGCGCAGCACAGAGGAACACTGAAGCTTTCTTT. The chain couples TRBV7-2 to TRBJ1-1; D call uncertain. The V gene lost 8 bases and the J gene lost 1 base, with 11 bases spanning the gap. Looked up from germline, CDR1 is SGHTA and CDR2 is FQGNSA. The CDR3 runs 13 residues.

The genes are TRBV19 and TRBJ1-1; 9 bases are a match to TRBD1. The CDR3 spans 14 residues. CDR1 and CDR2 from the germline V gene are LNHDA and SQIVND (reference sequence). J gave up 6 bases and V 4 bases, and 6 bases lay outside the gene matches. CDR3 sequence (DNA): TGTGCCAGTAGTAGGGACAGGGTCGAGCCTGAAGCTTTCTTT. It yields the protein CASSRDRVEPEAFF. Drawing the rest from reference TRBV19 and TRBJ1-1, the complete variable domain is DGGITQSPKYLFRKEGQNVTLSCEQNLNHDAMYWYRQDPGQGLRLIYYSQIVNDFQKGDIAEGYSVSREKKESFPLTVTSAQKNPTAFYLCASSRDRVEPEAFFGQGTRLTVV.

This sequence joins TRBV4-1 and TRBJ2-7, with D perhaps assigned TRBD1 or TRBD2 (5 bases each). Germline V gene data show CDR1 as MGHRA and CDR2 as YSYEKL. The CDR3 spans 14 residues. Trimming removed 5 bases from V and 5 bases from J, with 16 bases in between. The CDR3: CASSAPGASHEQYF. In DNA form, the CDR3 reads TGCGCCAGCAGCGCTCCCGGGGCCTCTCACGAGCAGTACTTC.

This clone appeared once. This chain links TRBV5-1 with TRBJ2-7; TRBD1 aligns across 9 bases. The CDR3 is 14 residues long. J gave up 7 bases and V 0 bases, and 5 bases lay outside the gene matches. Germline CDR1 SGHRS, CDR2 YFSETQ. Here the CDR3 reads CASSLVQGASEQYF. The CDR3 coding sequence is TGCGCCAGCAGCTTGGTACAGGGGGCGAGTGAGCAGTACTTC.

The chain joins TRBV5-1 to TRBJ2-3; no reliable D call. Germline V CDR1 and CDR2: SGHRS, YFSETQ. The CDR3 has 14 amino acids. V was cut by 4 bases and J by 0 bases, with 9 bases left in between. This chain's CDR3 is CASSPGPSTDTQYF. The CDR3, as DNA: TGCGCCAGCAGCCCCGGGCCGAGCACAGATACGCAGTATTTT.

The J gene is TRBJ1-2, the V gene TRBV19; 9 positions match TRBD1. CDR1 LNHDA and CDR2 SQIVND come from the germline V gene (reference sequence). The V segment lost 8 bases and the J segment 1 base; nucleotides outside the gene matches: 8. The CDR3 sequence is 15 residues long. CDR3 amino acids: CASSYGTGINYGYTF. The CDR3 DNA sequence: TGTGCCAGTTCCTACGGGACAGGGATTAACTATGGCTACACCTTC.

The chain joins TRBV7-9 to TRBJ1-4; tentatively, D is TRBD1 (5 bases). V dropped 5 bases and J dropped 5 bases, with 12 bases sitting between them. Germline V gene sequence: CDR1 SEHNR, CDR2 FQNEAQ (reference sequence). The length of the CDR3 is 14 residues. The CDR3 loop is CASSVSTGNEKLFF. For the CDR3, the DNA is TGTGCCAGCAGCGTTTCCACAGGAAATGAAAAACTGTTTTTT.

The chain is built from TRBV2 and TRBJ1-2; D is unresolved. CDR1 and CDR2 from the germline V gene are SNHLY and FYNNEI. V was shortened by 4 bases and J by 8 bases, with 14 bases between the two germline ends. The CDR3 spans 13 residues. The CDR3 sequence: CASSGRGTGGYTF. CDR3 bases: TGTGCCAGCAGTGGCCGGGGAACGGGAGGCTACACCTTC.

With regard to this clone: Because the CDR3 is missing its conserved closing phenylalanine or tryptophan, this is likely a read error. The limits of the CDR3 on the DNA are not certain, so only TCRdb's listed CDR3 is given. V and J are TRBV12-3 or TRBV12-4 and TRBJ1-2. The CDR3 totals 12 residues, both ends included. CDR3 sequence: CASKTRTGNLSY.

This clone was recorded once. V usage is TRBV6-1 and J usage is TRBJ2-3; D unresolved. V was trimmed by 4 bases and J by 4 bases, leaving 18 bases between them. The CDR3 covers 16 residues. CDR1 is MNHNS, CDR2 SASEGT, per germline. The CDR3 sequence is CASSGQREGWADTQYF. As DNA, the CDR3 is TGTGCCAGCAGTGGGCAACGCGAAGGGTGGGCAGATACGCAGTATTTT.

This chain uses TRBV7-2 with TRBJ2-6; D is perhaps TRBD2 (6 bases). This CDR3 is 15 amino acids long. V was cut by 8 bases and J by 4 bases, with 15 bases left in between. Per germline, CDR1 SGHTA and CDR2 FQGNSA. DNA of the CDR3: TGTGCCAGCGGAACGGGACTCCTAGGGGCCAACGTCCTGACTTTC. Protein product: CASGTGLLGANVLTF.

V is TRBV9 and J is TRBJ2-3; TRBD1 is a possible D gene (6 bases). CDR1 is SGDLS and CDR2 is YYNGEE in the germline V gene. V lost 4 bases, J lost 3 bases, and 9 bases lay in between. The CDR3 has 13 amino acids. CDR3 DNA sequence: TGTGCCAGCAGCACCAGGGGTACAGATACGCAGTATTTT. Amino acid sequence: CASSTRGTDTQYF.

The CDR3 loop reads CASSYSDRGLAFF. The CDR3 DNA reads as TGTGCCAGCAGTTACTCCGACAGGGGGCTAGCTTTCTTT. This rearrangement joins TRBV6-5 to TRBJ1-1, with TRBD1 matching 10 bases. Germline V gene lookup returns CDR1 MNHEY and CDR2 SVGAGI. CDR3 length: 13 amino acids. The ends lost 0 bases at V and 10 bases at J; junction bases unmatched: 2.

V usage is TRBV27 and J usage is TRBJ2-5; no firm D call. From germline, CDR1 is MNHEY and CDR2 SMNVEV (reference sequence). The CDR3 sequence is 14 residues long. The V and J ends lost 3 bases and 4 bases respectively, with 12 bases between them. In nucleotides, the CDR3 is TGTGCCAGCAGTTTTATTGGCAGGTCAGAGACCCAGTACTTC. Translating it yields CASSFIGRSETQYF.

CDR3 nucleotides: TGTGCCAGCAGCCCCCCGGGACTACCCCACGAGCAGTACTTC. Translating it yields CASSPPGLPHEQYF. This chain uses TRBV7-3 with TRBJ2-7, with 7 bases identical to TRBD2. Germline values: CDR1 SGHTA, CDR2 FQGTGA. V trimming: 5 bases; J trimming: 5 bases; junction bases outside the gene matches: 9. CDR3 length: 14 amino acids. Full variable domain (remainder filled in from reference TRBV7-3 and TRBJ2-7): GAGVSQTPSNKVTEKGKYVELRCDPISGHTALYWYRQSLGQGPEFLIYFQGTGAADDSGLPNDRFFAVRPEGSVSTLKIQRTERGDSAVYLCASSPPGLPHEQYFGPGTRLTVT.

The chain recombines TRBV5-1 with TRBJ1-1; TRBD1 agrees at 8 bases. CDR3 size: 15 residues. V was pared by 4 bases and J by 3 bases, with 8 bases of the junction left unmatched. CDR1 and CDR2 from the germline V gene are SGHRS and YFSETQ. CDR3 sequence reads: CASSASGTGYTEAFF. CDR3 bases: TGCGCCAGCAGCGCATCCGGGACAGGCTACACTGAAGCTTTCTTT.